These 19 T cell receptor beta chains came from one sample sequenced in a study of blood T cell repertoires in COVID-19. TCRdb's table, derived via immunoSEQ multiplex PCR, lists solely in-frame clones and lacks some. Among around 310,000 clones, around 90% were seen once, and the ten largest hold roughly 1%. The sequencing input was peripheral blood. The receptor set was obtained from a woman between 35 and 50 years old with COVID-19, enrolled during active disease.

This clone has just one count. The genes are TRBV7-8 and TRBJ1-1, with D unresolved. This CDR3 is 15 amino acids long. V shed 9 bases and J shed 5 bases, with 22 bases lying between them. Looked up from germline, CDR1 is SGHVS and CDR2 is FQNEAQ. CDR3 sequence: CASLRVLGGWTEAFF. The CDR3 region has the DNA TGTGCCAGTCTCCGAGTCCTGGGAGGTTGGACTGAAGCTTTCTTT.

The rearrangement links TRBV3-1 (or the pseudogene TRBV3-2) to TRBJ2-2; 8 bases match TRBD1. The CDR3 length is 14 residues. V was pared by 4 bases and J by 5 bases, with 3 bases of the junction left unmatched. Per the germline V gene, CDR1 is LGHDT and CDR2 is YNNKEL (reference sequence). CDR3 nucleotide sequence: TGTGCCAGCAGCCTTCAGGGGGCGACCGGGGAGCTGTTTTTT. It specifies CASSLQGATGELFF.

On this clone itself: One end of the junction is discordant with germline, which a read error may explain. V gene TRBV7-7 combines with J gene TRBJ2-7; tentative D call: TRBD2 (5 bases). CDR3 length: 13 amino acids. Germline CDR1 reads SSHAT; CDR2 reads FNYEAQ (reference sequence). The CDR3 sequence: CASSLEGGGEQYF. Written as DNA, the CDR3 is TGTGCTAGCAGCTTAGAGGGCGGCGGGGAGCAGTACTTC.

The chain combines TRBV9 with TRBJ1-3, with TRBD1 as a possible D gene (5 bases). The V gene's germline CDR1 is SGDLS and CDR2 YYNGEE. V was pared by 3 bases and J by 4 bases, with 20 bases between. The CDR3 contains 17 residues. The CDR3 nucleotides are TGTGCCAGCAGCGCCGGGGGACCTTCGGGCAACGGAAACACCATATATTTT. The encoded protein is CASSAGGPSGNGNTIYF.

The chain joins TRBV5-6 to TRBJ2-5; 14 nucleotides align to TRBD2. CDR1 and CDR2 from the germline V gene are SGHDT and YYEEEE. This CDR3 is 15 amino acids long. Losses at the gene ends were 4 bases for V and 3 bases for J; bases not matched to a gene: 2. In DNA form, the CDR3 reads TGTGCCAGCAGCGCGGGACTAGCGGGAGAAGAGACCCAGTACTTC. This gives the protein CASSAGLAGEETQYF.

The CDR3 sequence: CASSPIARDREGRTEAFF. In nucleotides, the CDR3 is TGTGCCAGCAGCCCAATTGCCCGGGACAGGGAGGGTAGGACTGAAGCTTTCTTT. The chain joins TRBV7-2 to TRBJ1-1, with 9 positions matching TRBD1. This CDR3 is 18 amino acids long. The germline CDR1 and CDR2 sequences are SGHTA and FQGNSA. The V segment lost 5 bases and the J segment 5 bases; nucleotides outside the gene matches: 18.

The chain combines TRBV30 with TRBJ1-2; 12 nucleotides agree with TRBD1. The CDR3 is made up of 16 amino acids. Trimming cost V 0 bases and J 4 bases; bases outside gene matches: 6. CDR1 is GTSNPN and CDR2 is SVGIG in the germline V gene (reference sequence). The CDR3 protein is CAWSVKGQGASYGYTF. The DNA of the CDR3 is TGTGCCTGGAGTGTAAAGGGACAGGGGGCCAGCTATGGCTACACCTTC.

The chain joins TRBV7-2 to TRBJ1-5; TRBD1 agrees at 8 bases. The germline gives CDR1 SGHTA, CDR2 FQGNSA. CDR3 size: 14 residues. Unmatched junction bases numbered 3, after V lost 4 bases and J lost 4 bases. DNA of the CDR3: TGTGCCAGCAGCTATACAGGGGGTAATCAGCCCCAGCATTTT. Encoded protein: CASSYTGGNQPQHF.

The chain couples TRBV7-3 to TRBJ2-1, with 10 positions matching TRBD1. Trimming removed 5 bases from V and 5 bases from J; junction bases left unmatched: 3. The CDR3 has 14 residues. The germline V gene has CDR1 SGHTA and CDR2 FQGTGA. CDR3 coding DNA: TGTGCCAGCAGCCGGACAGGGGGAAACAATGAGCAGTTCTTC. This translates into CASSRTGGNNEQFF. Filled out from reference TRBV7-3 and TRBJ2-1, the complete variable domain reads GAGVSQTPSNKVTEKGKYVELRCDPISGHTALYWYRQSLGQGPEFLIYFQGTGAADDSGLPNDRFFAVRPEGSVSTLKIQRTERGDSAVYLCASSRTGGNNEQFFGPGTRLTVL.

The J gene is TRBJ1-1, the V gene TRBV5-1; 7 bases agree with TRBD1. Germline V CDR1 and CDR2: SGHRS, YFSETQ. J was trimmed by 4 bases and V by 0 bases; bases with no gene match: 9. The CDR3 sequence is 16 residues long. CDR3 residues: CASSLAPAGGGTEAFF. The CDR3 DNA follows: TGCGCCAGCAGCTTGGCCCCCGCAGGGGGAGGCACTGAAGCTTTCTTT.

The chain is built from TRBV6-2 or TRBV6-3 and TRBJ1-1; D is undetermined. This CDR3 region has 15 residues. Between the trimmed V and J ends, which lost 4 bases and 0 bases, there was a span of 12 bases. Germline CDR1 MNHEY, CDR2 SVGEGT. The CDR3 protein is CASSSLDGMNTEAFF. The CDR3 region has the DNA TGTGCCAGCAGTTCCCTAGACGGAATGAACACTGAAGCTTTCTTT.

This clone was counted between two and nine times. The chain recombines TRBV12-3 or TRBV12-4 with TRBJ2-1; D might be TRBD2 (6 bases). Between the trimmed V and J ends, which lost 2 bases and 6 bases, there was a span of 8 bases. The CDR3 is made up of 13 amino acids. CDR3 in DNA: TGTGCCAGCAGTTTACACGGGAGCAATGAGCAGTTCTTC. Protein sequence: CASSLHGSNEQFF.

The table lists this clone with a few counts. The chain couples TRBV27 to TRBJ1-5, with D maybe TRBD1 (5 bases). Germline CDR1 reads MNHEY; CDR2 reads SMNVEV (reference sequence). Trimming shortened V by 5 bases and J by 2 bases, and 16 bases separated the two germline ends. The CDR3 runs 16 residues. DNA for the CDR3: TGTGCCAGCAGTCCCCGGGGAGGGGACGGCAATCAGCCCCAGCATTTT. Encoded protein: CASSPRGGDGNQPQHF.

The rearrangement joins TRBV27 to TRBJ1-6; D gene ambiguous. The germline gives CDR1 MNHEY, CDR2 SMNVEV (reference sequence). The germline V and J ends were trimmed by 7 bases and 4 bases, with 17 bases remaining between them. This CDR3 comprises 16 residues. The CDR3, as DNA: TGTGCCAGCAAAATGGGCCAGAGAGCTTATAATTCACCCCTCCACTTT. Translated: CASKMGQRAYNSPLHF.

The chain couples TRBV7-3 to TRBJ2-3; possibly TRBD1 for D (5 bases). The CDR3 consists of 14 residues. The germline V gene encodes CDR1 SGHTA and CDR2 FQGTGA. The germline V and J ends were trimmed by 5 bases and 0 bases, with 9 bases remaining between them. The CDR3 nucleotides are TGTGCCAGCAGCCCTCGACAGAGCACAGATACGCAGTATTTT. It yields the protein CASSPRQSTDTQYF. Complete variable domain (other parts from reference TRBV7-3 and TRBJ2-3): GAGVSQTPSNKVTEKGKYVELRCDPISGHTALYWYRQSLGQGPEFLIYFQGTGAADDSGLPNDRFFAVRPEGSVSTLKIQRTERGDSAVYLCASSPRQSTDTQYFGPGTRLTVL.

The J gene is TRBJ1-1, the V gene TRBV7-3; 9 positions match TRBD1. The junction had 1 base not matched to a gene; V was cut back by 4 bases and J by 1 base. Per the germline V gene, CDR1 is SGHTA and CDR2 is FQGTGA. This CDR3 is 14 amino acids long. CDR3 sequence: CASSSTGGNTEAFF. CDR3 nucleotides: TGTGCCAGCAGCTCGACAGGGGGGAACACTGAAGCTTTCTTT.

This clone was detected once. CDR3 residues: CASSQVAGEVYEQYF. The CDR3 region has the DNA TGCGCCAGCAGCCAAGTGGCAGGGGAAGTCTACGAGCAGTACTTC. The chain links TRBV4-3 to TRBJ2-7, with a weak D call TRBD1 (6 bases). Germline CDR1 reads LGHNA; CDR2 reads YSLEER. V lost 1 base and J lost 3, with 13 bases in between. This CDR3 has 15 amino acids.

The chain is built from TRBV30 and TRBJ2-2, with a tentative D call TRBD1 (6 bases). The germline CDR1 and CDR2 sequences are GTSNPN and SVGIG (reference sequence). The CDR3 has 13 amino acids. V was shortened by 2 bases and J by 6 bases, with 10 bases between the two germline ends. The CDR3 nucleotides read TGTGCCTGGAGTAATAAGGGGGCCGGGGAGCTGTTTTTT. Protein sequence: CAWSNKGAGELFF. The whole variable domain, remainder taken from reference TRBV30 and TRBJ2-2, is SQTIHQWPATLVQPVGSPLSLECTVEGTSNPNLYWYRQAAGRGLQLLFYSVGIGQISSEVPQNLSASRPQDRQFILSSKKLLLSDSGFYLCAWSNKGAGELFFGEGSRLTVL.

The genes are TRBV6-2 or TRBV6-3 and TRBJ2-1; TRBD2 aligns across 10 bases. Trimming took 5 bases from V and 9 from J; bases not matched to a gene: 10. Germline V CDR1 and CDR2: MNHEY, SVGEGT. This CDR3 has 15 amino acids. CDR3 loop: CASSVSALAGVEQFF. Here the CDR3 DNA reads TGTGCCAGCAGTGTTTCGGCGCTAGCGGGAGTTGAGCAGTTCTTC.